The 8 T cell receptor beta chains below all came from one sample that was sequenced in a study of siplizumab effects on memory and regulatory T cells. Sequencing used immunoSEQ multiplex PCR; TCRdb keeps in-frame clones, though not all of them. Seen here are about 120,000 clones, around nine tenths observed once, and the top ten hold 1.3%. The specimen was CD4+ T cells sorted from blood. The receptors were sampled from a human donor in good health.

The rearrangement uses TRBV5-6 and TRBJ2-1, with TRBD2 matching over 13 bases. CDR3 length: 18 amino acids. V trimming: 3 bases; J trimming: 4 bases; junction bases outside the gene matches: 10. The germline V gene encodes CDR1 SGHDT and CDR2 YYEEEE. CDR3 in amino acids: CASSSLGLAGAQYNEQFF. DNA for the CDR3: TGTGCCAGCAGCTCGCTCGGACTAGCGGGAGCACAGTACAATGAGCAGTTCTTC. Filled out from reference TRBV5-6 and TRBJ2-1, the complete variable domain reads DAGVTQSPTHLIKTRGQQVTLRCSPKSGHDTVSWYQQALGQGPQFIFQYYEEEERQRGNFPDRFSGHQFPNYSSELNVNALLLGDSALYLCASSSLGLAGAQYNEQFFGPGTRLTVL.

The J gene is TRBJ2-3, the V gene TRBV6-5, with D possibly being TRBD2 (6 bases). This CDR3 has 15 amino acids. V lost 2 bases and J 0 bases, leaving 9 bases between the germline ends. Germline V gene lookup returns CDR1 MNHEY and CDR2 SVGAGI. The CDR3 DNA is TGTGCCAGCAGTTACAATGGGGGGAGCACAGATACGCAGTATTTT. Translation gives CASSYNGGSTDTQYF.

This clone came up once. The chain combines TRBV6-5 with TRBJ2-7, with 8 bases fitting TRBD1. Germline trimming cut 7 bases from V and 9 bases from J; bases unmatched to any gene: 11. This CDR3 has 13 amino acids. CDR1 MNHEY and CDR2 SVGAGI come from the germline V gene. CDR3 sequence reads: CASTQGTGAGQYF. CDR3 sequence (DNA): TGTGCCAGCACCCAGGGGACAGGCGCTGGGCAGTACTTC.

In DNA form, the CDR3 reads TGTGTTGCCGGAACGCACGGGGAGACCCAGTACTTC. It specifies CVAGTHGETQYF. The V call is TRBV5-6, the J call TRBJ2-5; D is ambiguous. There are 12 residues in the CDR3. Looked up from germline, CDR1 is SGHDT and CDR2 is YYEEEE.

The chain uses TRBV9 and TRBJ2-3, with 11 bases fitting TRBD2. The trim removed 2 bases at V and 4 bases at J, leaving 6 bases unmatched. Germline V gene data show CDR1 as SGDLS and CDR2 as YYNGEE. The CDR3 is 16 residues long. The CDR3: CASSVLAGGSPDTQYF. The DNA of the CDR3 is TGTGCCAGCAGCGTTCTAGCGGGGGGTAGTCCAGATACGCAGTATTTT.

CDR3 DNA: TGTGCCAGTCTGGACAGTCCTTACGAGCAGTACTTC. It is translated as CASLDSPYEQYF. The V gene is TRBV6-1, the J gene TRBJ2-7; a possible D gene is TRBD1 (6 bases). Germline values: CDR1 MNHNS, CDR2 SASEGT. The CDR3 spans 12 residues. Trimming cost V 9 bases and J 4 bases, with 13 bases left between them.

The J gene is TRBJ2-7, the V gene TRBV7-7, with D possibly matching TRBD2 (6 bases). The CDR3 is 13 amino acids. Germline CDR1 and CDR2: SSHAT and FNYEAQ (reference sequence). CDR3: CASRRLTSDEQYF. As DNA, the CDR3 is TGTGCTAGCCGCCGGTTGACTAGTGACGAGCAGTACTTC.

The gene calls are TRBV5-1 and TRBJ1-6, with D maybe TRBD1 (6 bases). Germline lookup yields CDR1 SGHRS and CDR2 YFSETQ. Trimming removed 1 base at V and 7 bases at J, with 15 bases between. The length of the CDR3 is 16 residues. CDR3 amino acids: CASSLPQGQGNSPLHF. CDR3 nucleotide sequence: TGCGCCAGCAGCTTGCCCCAGGGGCAAGGAAATTCACCCCTCCACTTT.